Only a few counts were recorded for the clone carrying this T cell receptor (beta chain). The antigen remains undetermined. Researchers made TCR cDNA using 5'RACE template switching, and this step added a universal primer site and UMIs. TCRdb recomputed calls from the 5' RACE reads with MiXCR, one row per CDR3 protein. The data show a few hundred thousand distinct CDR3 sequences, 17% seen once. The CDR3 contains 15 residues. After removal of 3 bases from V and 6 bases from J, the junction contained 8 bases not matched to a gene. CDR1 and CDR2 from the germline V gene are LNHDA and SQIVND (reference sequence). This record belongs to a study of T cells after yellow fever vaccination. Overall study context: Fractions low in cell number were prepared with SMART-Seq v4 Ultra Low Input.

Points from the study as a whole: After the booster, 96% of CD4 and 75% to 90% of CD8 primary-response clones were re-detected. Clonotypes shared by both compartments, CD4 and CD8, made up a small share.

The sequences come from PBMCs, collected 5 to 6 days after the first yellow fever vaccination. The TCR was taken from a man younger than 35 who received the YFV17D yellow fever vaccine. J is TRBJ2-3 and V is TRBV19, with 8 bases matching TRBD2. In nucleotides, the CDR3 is TGTGCCAGTAGTATTACTAGCGGCCACCAGGATACGCAGTATTTT. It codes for CASSITSGHQDTQYF. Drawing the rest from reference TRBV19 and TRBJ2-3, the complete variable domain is DGGITQSPKYLFRKEGQNVTLSCEQNLNHDAMYWYRQDPGQGLRLIYYSQIVNDFQKGDIAEGYSVSREKKESFPLTVTSAQKNPTAFYLCASSITSGHQDTQYFGPGTRLTVL.